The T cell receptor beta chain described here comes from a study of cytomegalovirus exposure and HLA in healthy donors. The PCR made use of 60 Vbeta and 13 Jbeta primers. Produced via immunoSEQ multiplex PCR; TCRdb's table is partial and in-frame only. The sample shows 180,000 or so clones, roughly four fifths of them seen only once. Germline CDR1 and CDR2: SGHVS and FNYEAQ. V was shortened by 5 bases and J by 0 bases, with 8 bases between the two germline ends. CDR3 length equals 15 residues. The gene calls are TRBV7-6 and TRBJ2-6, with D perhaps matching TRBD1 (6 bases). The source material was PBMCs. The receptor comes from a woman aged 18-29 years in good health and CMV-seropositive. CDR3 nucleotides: TGTGCCAGCAGCCTGGACAGCTCTGGGGCCAACGTCCTGACTTTC. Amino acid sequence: CASSLDSSGANVLTF.